The 20 T cell receptor beta chains below were found in one sample sequenced in a study of low-dose radiotherapy and immunotherapy resistance in tumors. cDNA synthesis used a TRAV/TRBV-specific primer set for both chains. TCR amplification ran 15 to 25 PCR cycles using constant-region and V-primer adapter primers. TCRdb reprocessed the reads with MiXCR, giving one entry per CDR3 protein. Among approximately 6,000 distinct CDR3 sequences listed, approximately 82% were seen once. These receptors originate from a human donor with advanced metastatic prostate, ovarian, gallbladder or colorectal cancer (not recorded which). This table probably holds off-target reads from a library built for another chain.

This rearrangement joins TRBV9 to TRBJ2-6, with no clear D. Between the trimmed V and J ends, which lost 3 bases and 1 base, there was a span of 11 bases. This CDR3 is 16 amino acids long. Germline values: CDR1 SGDLS, CDR2 YYNGEE. CDR3 sequence: CASSDPPGSGANVLTF. CDR3 sequence (DNA): TGTGCCAGCAGCGACCCGCCGGGTTCTGGGGCCAACGTCCTGACTTTC.

The sample holds one count of this clonotype. The chain carries TRBV5-5 and TRBJ2-1; weak D call: TRBD2 (5 bases). The CDR3 consists of 15 residues. Germline V gene sequence: CDR1 SGHKS, CDR2 YYEKEE (reference sequence). The V end lost 2 bases, the J end lost 7 bases, and 16 bases lay between the germline ends. CDR3 amino acids: CASSFRIAIGNEQFF. The CDR3 region has the DNA TGTGCCAGCAGCTTTAGGATAGCGATAGGGAATGAGCAGTTCTTC. Full variable domain (missing parts from reference TRBV5-5 and TRBJ2-1): DAGVTQSPTHLIKTRGQQVTLRCSPISGHKSVSWYQQVLGQGPQFIFQYYEKEERGRGNFPDRFSARQFPNYSSELNVNALLLGDSALYLCASSFRIAIGNEQFFGPGTRLTVL.

This chain connects TRBV28 to TRBJ1-2; unclear D gene. Germline assignment: CDR1 MDHEN and CDR2 SYDVKM. Between the trimmed V and J ends, which lost 6 bases and 3 bases, there was a span of 8 bases. The CDR3 sequence is 12 residues long. CDR3 sequence: CASRLSDYGYTF. The DNA for the CDR3 is TGTGCCAGCAGGCTTTCAGACTATGGCTACACCTTC.

J is TRBJ2-1 and V is TRBV11-2; weak D call: TRBD2 (6 bases). This CDR3 contains 15 residues. The V gene's germline CDR1 is SGHAT and CDR2 FQNNGV. Between the trimmed V and J ends, which lost 5 bases and 6 bases, there was a span of 17 bases. DNA for the CDR3: TGTGCCAGCAGCGTTAGTACGGGGGTACCCAATGAGCAGTTCTTC. Translating gives CASSVSTGVPNEQFF.

This chain connects TRBV28 to TRBJ2-7, with 7 bases fitting TRBD2. The CDR3 totals 13 residues. CDR1 is MDHEN, CDR2 SYDVKM, per germline. Trimming at V came to 3 bases and at J to 4 bases, leaving 3 bases not matched to a gene. The CDR3 bases are TGTGCCAGCAGTTTGGGGGGGACGTACGAGCAGTACTTC. Translating it yields CASSLGGTYEQYF.

The chain recombines TRBV7-8 with TRBJ1-2, with D perhaps TRBD1 (6 bases). CDR1 SGHVS and CDR2 FQNEAQ come from the germline V gene. Trimming pared 5 bases from V and 3 bases from J, leaving 22 bases between. There are 17 residues in the CDR3. CDR3 in DNA: TGTGCCAGCAGCCCCACGGGGTCTACAGGGTCCCACTATGGCTACACCTTC. Protein sequence: CASSPTGSTGSHYGYTF.

The chain carries TRBV28 and TRBJ1-2; perhaps TRBD1 as D (6 bases). Germline V CDR1 and CDR2: MDHEN, SYDVKM. The V end lost 5 bases, the J end lost 3 bases, and 16 bases lay between the germline ends. The CDR3 contains 15 residues. The CDR3 loop reads CASSIGRGRDYGYTF. The DNA of the CDR3 is TGTGCCAGCAGTATTGGTCGGGGGCGAGACTATGGCTACACCTTC.

V gene TRBV11-2 combines with J gene TRBJ1-1; no clear D. CDR1 and CDR2 (germline): SGHAT, FQNNGV. Trimming stripped 5 bases from V and 5 bases from J, with 12 bases between. The CDR3 extends over 13 amino acids. The CDR3 reads CASSVEGWTEAFF. In nucleotides, the CDR3 is TGTGCCAGCAGCGTGGAGGGATGGACTGAAGCTTTCTTT. The whole variable domain, remainder taken from reference TRBV11-2 and TRBJ1-1, is EAGVAQSPRYKIIEKRQSVAFWCNPISGHATLYWYQQILGQGPKLLIQFQNNGVVDDSQLPKDRFSAERLKGVDSTLKIQPAKLEDSAVYLCASSVEGWTEAFFGQGTRLTVV.

The chain recombines TRBV3-1 with TRBJ1-1; D may be TRBD1 (6 bases). Germline V CDR1 and CDR2: LGHDT, YNNKEL (reference sequence). The CDR3 is 14 residues long. V lost 4 bases to trimming and J lost 4 bases, with 13 bases between them. Written as DNA, the CDR3 is TGTGCCAGCAGCCGGAATGCAGGGGCCACTGAAGCTTTCTTT. Its translation: CASSRNAGATEAFF.

The genes are TRBV4-1 and TRBJ2-1; TRBD1 matches 10 bases. V lost 0 bases and J lost 7; bases outside the gene matches: 6. The CDR3 is 16 residues long. Germline V gives CDR1 MGHRA, CDR2 YSYEKL. The CDR3 spells CASSQEGTGAGNEQFF. For the CDR3, the DNA is TGCGCCAGCAGCCAAGAAGGGACAGGGGCTGGTAATGAGCAGTTCTTC.

By share of the sample, this clonotype is large. The chain recombines TRBV28 with TRBJ2-5, with unresolved D. The germline V gene encodes CDR1 MDHEN and CDR2 SYDVKM. The V gene lost 3 bases and the J gene lost 0 bases, with 11 bases spanning the gap. There are 15 residues in the CDR3. The CDR3, as DNA: TGTGCCAGCAGTTTGACGCGGCCGTACCAAGAGACCCAGTACTTC. This gives the protein CASSLTRPYQETQYF.

V is TRBV18 and J is TRBJ1-5; TRBD1 might be the D (6 bases). The germline CDR1 and CDR2 sequences are KGHSH and LQKENI. V was cut by 3 bases and J by 6 bases, with 18 bases left in between. This CDR3 has 16 amino acids. The CDR3 bases are TGTGCCAGCTCACCGTCACAACAGGGCCGGGGTCAGCCCCAGCATTTT. This translates into CASSPSQQGRGQPQHF.

For the CDR3, the DNA is TGTGCCAGCAGTCGATCTAGCGGGAGGACCCACGAGCAGTACTTC. Encoded protein: CASSRSSGRTHEQYF. V is TRBV6-2 or TRBV6-3 and J is TRBJ2-7, with TRBD2 identical over 11 bases. Germline lookup yields CDR1 MNHEY and CDR2 SVGEGT. Trimming took 5 bases from V and 5 from J; bases not matched to a gene: 8. The CDR3 extends over 15 amino acids.

The rearrangement links TRBV14 to TRBJ1-1; D ambiguous. Germline assignment: CDR1 SGHDN and CDR2 FVKESK. The ends were cut back, 2 bases at V and 7 bases at J, with 11 bases in the middle. The CDR3 has 13 residues. The CDR3 sequence: CASSQIQTSEAFF. The CDR3 coding sequence is TGTGCCAGCAGCCAAATCCAGACTAGTGAAGCTTTCTTT.

The V gene is TRBV18, the J gene TRBJ1-1; TRBD1 matches 8 bases. Trimming took 0 bases from V and 1 from J; bases not matched to a gene: 7. CDR3 length equals 17 residues. CDR1 is KGHSH, CDR2 LQKENI, per germline. DNA of the CDR3: TGTGCCAGCTCACCACCGAGGACAGGGAGGAAGAACACTGAAGCTTTCTTT. It codes for CASSPPRTGRKNTEAFF. Complete variable domain (other parts from reference TRBV18 and TRBJ1-1): NAGVMQNPRHLVRRRGQEARLRCSPMKGHSHVYWYRQLPEEGLKFMVYLQKENIIDESGMPKERFSAEFPKEGPSILRIQQVVRGDSAAYFCASSPPRTGRKNTEAFFGQGTRLTVV.

This chain connects TRBV2 to TRBJ2-5; the D gene is possibly TRBD2 (6 bases). CDR1 is SNHLY and CDR2 is FYNNEI in the germline V gene. The ends were cut back, 6 bases at V and 2 bases at J, with 10 bases in the middle. There are 13 residues in the CDR3. CDR3 bases: TGTGCCAGCAGGCGGAGGGAACAAGAGACCCAGTACTTC. Amino acid sequence: CASRRREQETQYF.

The chain joins TRBV20-1 to TRBJ1-2; D is perhaps TRBD1 (5 bases). The V and J ends lost 3 bases and 3 bases respectively, with 17 bases between them. The CDR3 has 15 amino acids. In germline, CDR1 is DFQATT, CDR2 SNEGSKA (reference sequence). CDR3 in amino acids: CSASVGGEGDYGYTF. Here the CDR3 DNA reads TGCAGTGCTAGCGTGGGGGGGGAAGGGGACTATGGCTACACCTTC.

The genes are TRBV12-3 or TRBV12-4 and TRBJ2-7, with D possibly matching TRBD1 (5 bases). Between the trimmed V and J ends, which lost 3 bases and 1 base, there was a span of 10 bases. The CDR3 has 14 amino acids. DNA for the CDR3: TGTGCCAGCAGTTTGCAGGGTACGTCCTACGAGCAGTACTTC. Protein: CASSLQGTSYEQYF.

This clonotype showed up just a few times. The rearrangement links TRBV28 to TRBJ2-5; D is possibly TRBD2 (5 bases). CDR1 and CDR2 from the germline V gene are MDHEN and SYDVKM. The CDR3 runs to 12 residues. V was trimmed by 8 bases and J by 5 bases, leaving 12 bases between them. The CDR3 sequence: CASGTGLETQYF. For the CDR3, the DNA is TGTGCCAGCGGTACGGGATTGGAGACCCAGTACTTC. The full variable domain, in which reference TRBV28 and TRBJ2-5 provide the parts outside the CDR3, is DVKVTQSSRYLVKRTGEKVFLECVQDMDHENMFWYRQDPGLGLRLIYFSYDVKMKEKGDIPEGYSVSREKKERFSLILESASTNQTSMYLCASGTGLETQYFGPGTRLLVL.

The table lists this clonotype with a few counts. The CDR3 here is CSVRIDRVQETQYF. CDR3 bases: TGCAGCGTCCGAATTGACAGGGTGCAAGAGACCCAGTACTTC. This chain links TRBV29-1 with TRBJ2-5; 7 positions agree with TRBD1. The trim removed 6 bases at V and 2 bases at J, leaving 9 bases unmatched. Germline V CDR1 and CDR2: SQVTM, ANQGSEA. The CDR3 consists of 14 residues.